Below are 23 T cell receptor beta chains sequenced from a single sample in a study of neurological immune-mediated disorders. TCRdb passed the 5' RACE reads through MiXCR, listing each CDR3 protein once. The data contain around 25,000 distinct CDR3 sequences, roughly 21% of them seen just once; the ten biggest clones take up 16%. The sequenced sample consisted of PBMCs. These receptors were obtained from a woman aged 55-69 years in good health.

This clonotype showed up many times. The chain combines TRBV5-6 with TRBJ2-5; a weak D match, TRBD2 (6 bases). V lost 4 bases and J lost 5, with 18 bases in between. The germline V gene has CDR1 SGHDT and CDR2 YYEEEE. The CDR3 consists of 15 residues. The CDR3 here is CASSLGWGDGETQYF. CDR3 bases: TGTGCCAGCAGCCTCGGTTGGGGGGACGGGGAGACCCAGTACTTC.

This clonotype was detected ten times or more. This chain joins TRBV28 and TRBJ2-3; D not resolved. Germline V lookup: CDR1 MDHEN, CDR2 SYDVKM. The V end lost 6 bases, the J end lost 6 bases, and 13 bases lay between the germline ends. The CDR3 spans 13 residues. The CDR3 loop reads CASSLGPLDTQYF. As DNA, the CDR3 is TGTGCCAGCAGCCTCGGACCCTTGGATACGCAGTATTTT.

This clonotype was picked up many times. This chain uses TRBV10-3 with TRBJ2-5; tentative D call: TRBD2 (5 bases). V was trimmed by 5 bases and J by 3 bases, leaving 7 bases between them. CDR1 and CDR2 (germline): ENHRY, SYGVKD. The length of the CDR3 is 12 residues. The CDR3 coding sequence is TGTGCCATCAGTCCGAGGGAAGAGACCCAGTACTTC. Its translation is CAISPREETQYF.

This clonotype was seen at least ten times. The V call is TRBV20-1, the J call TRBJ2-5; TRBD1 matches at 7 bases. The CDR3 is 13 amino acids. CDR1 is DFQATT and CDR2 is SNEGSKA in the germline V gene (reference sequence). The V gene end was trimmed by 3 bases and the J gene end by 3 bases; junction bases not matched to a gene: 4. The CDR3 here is CSASPGTEETQYF. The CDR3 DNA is TGCAGTGCTAGCCCAGGGACAGAAGAGACCCAGTACTTC.

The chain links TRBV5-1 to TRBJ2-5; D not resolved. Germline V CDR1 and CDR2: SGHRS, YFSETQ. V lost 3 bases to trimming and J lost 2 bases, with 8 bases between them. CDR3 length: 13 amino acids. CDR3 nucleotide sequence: TGCGCCAGCAGCTGGACGGTTCAAGAGACCCAGTACTTC. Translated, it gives CASSWTVQETQYF.

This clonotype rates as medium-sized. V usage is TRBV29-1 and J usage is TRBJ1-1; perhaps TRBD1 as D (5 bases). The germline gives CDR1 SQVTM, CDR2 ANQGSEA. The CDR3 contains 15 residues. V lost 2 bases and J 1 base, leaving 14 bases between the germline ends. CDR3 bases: TGCAGCGTTGAAACCGGGGCGAATGCGAACACTGAAGCTTTCTTT. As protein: CSVETGANANTEAFF.

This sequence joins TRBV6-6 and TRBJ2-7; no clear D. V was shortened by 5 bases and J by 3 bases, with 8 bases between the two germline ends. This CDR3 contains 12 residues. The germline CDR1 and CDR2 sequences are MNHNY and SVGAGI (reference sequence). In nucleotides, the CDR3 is TGTGCCAGCAGTCAGGACGGCTACGAGCAGTACTTC. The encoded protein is CASSQDGYEQYF.

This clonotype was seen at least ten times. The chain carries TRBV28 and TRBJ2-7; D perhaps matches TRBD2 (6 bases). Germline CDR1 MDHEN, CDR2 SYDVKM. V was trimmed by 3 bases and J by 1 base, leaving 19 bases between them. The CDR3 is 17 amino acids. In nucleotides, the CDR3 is TGTGCCAGCAGTTTGGACCTGGGAGGAGGCGGGTCCTACGAGCAGTACTTC. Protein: CASSLDLGGGGSYEQYF.

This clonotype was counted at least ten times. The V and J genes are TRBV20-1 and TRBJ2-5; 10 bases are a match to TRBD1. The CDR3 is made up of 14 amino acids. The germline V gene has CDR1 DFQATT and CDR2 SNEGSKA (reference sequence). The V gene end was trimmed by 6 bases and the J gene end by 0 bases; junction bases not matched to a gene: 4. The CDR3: CSARTGGYQETQYF. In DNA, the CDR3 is TGCAGTGCCCGGACAGGGGGGTACCAAGAGACCCAGTACTTC.

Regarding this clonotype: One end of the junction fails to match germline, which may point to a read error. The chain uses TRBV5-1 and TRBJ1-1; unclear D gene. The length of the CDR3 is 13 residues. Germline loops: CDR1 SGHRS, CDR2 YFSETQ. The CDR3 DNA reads TGCGCCAGCAGCTTAACCTCGAGCACTGAAGCCTTCTTT. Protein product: CASSLTSSTEAFF.

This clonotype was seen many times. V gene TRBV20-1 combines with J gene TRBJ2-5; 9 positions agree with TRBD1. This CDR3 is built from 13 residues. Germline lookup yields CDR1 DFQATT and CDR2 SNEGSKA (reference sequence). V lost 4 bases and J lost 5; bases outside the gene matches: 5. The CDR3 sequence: CSAKGTGWETQYF. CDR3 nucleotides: TGCAGTGCTAAGGGGACAGGGTGGGAGACCCAGTACTTC.

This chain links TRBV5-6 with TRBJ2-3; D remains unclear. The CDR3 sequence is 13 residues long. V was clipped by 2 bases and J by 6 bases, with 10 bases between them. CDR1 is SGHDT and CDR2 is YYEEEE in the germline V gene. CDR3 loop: CASSFPTPDTQYF. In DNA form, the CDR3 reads TGTGCCAGCAGCTTCCCAACCCCCGATACGCAGTATTTT.

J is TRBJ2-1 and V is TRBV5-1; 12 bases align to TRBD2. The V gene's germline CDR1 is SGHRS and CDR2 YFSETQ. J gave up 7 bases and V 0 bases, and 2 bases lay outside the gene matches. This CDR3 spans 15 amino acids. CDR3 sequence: CASSLGGLAGNEQFF. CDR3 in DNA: TGCGCCAGCAGCTTGGGTGGACTAGCGGGGAATGAGCAGTTCTTC.

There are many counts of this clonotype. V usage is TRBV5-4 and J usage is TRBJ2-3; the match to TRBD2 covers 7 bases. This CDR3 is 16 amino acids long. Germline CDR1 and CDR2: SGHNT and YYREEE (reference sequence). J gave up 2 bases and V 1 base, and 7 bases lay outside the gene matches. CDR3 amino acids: CASSLRREAATDTQYF. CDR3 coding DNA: TGTGCCAGCAGCTTGAGACGGGAGGCCGCCACAGATACGCAGTATTTT.

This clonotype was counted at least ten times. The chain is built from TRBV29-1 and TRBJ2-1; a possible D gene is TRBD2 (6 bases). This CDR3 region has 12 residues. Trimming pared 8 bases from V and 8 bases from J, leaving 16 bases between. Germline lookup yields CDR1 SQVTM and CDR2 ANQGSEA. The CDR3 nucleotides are TGCAGCACCCGGGACCCGGGGGATGAGCAGTTCTTC. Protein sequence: CSTRDPGDEQFF.

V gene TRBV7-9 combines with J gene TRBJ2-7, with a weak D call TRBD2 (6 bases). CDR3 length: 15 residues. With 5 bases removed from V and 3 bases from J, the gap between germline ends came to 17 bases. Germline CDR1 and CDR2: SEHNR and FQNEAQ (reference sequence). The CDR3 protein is CASSPSGLRVYEQYF. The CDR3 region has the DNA TGTGCCAGCAGCCCCAGCGGGCTCAGGGTCTACGAGCAGTACTTC.

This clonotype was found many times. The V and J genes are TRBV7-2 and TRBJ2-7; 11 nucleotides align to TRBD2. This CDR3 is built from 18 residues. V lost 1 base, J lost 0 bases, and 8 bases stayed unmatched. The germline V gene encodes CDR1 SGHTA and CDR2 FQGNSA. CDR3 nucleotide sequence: TGTGCCAGCAGCTTAGTTGGGACTAGCGGACTGAGCTCCTACGAGCAGTACTTC. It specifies CASSLVGTSGLSSYEQYF.

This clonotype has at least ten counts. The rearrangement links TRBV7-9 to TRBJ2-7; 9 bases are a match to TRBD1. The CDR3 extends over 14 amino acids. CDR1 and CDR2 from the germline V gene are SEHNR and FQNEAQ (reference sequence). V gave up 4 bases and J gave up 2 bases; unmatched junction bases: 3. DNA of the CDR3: TGTGCCAGCAGCTGGACAGGGGACCCCTACGAGCAGTACTTC. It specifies CASSWTGDPYEQYF.

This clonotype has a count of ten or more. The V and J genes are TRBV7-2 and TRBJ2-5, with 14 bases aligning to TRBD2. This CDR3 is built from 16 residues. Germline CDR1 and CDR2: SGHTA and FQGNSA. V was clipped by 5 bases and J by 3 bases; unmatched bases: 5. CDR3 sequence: CASSPRLAGGEETQYF. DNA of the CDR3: TGTGCCAGCAGCCCAAGACTAGCGGGAGGGGAAGAGACCCAGTACTTC.

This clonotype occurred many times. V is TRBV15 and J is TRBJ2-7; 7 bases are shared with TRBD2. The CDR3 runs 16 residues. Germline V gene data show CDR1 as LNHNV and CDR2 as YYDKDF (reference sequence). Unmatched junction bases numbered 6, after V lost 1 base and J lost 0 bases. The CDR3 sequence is CATSRATSDLSYEQYF. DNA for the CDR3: TGTGCCACCAGCAGAGCTACTAGCGATCTCTCCTACGAGCAGTACTTC.

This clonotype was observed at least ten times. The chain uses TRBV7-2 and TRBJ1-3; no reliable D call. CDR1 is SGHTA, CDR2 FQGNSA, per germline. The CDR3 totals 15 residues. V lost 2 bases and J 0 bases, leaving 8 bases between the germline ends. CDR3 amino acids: CASSLSQSSGNTIYF. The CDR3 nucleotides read TGTGCCAGCAGCTTAAGTCAGTCCTCTGGAAACACCATATATTTT.

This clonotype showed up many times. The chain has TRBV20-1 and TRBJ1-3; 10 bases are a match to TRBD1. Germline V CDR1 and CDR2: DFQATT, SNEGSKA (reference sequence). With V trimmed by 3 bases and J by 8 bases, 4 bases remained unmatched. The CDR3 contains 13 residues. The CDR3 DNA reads TGCAGTGCTAGGGGACAGGGGAGGGACACCATATATTTT. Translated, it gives CSARGQGRDTIYF.

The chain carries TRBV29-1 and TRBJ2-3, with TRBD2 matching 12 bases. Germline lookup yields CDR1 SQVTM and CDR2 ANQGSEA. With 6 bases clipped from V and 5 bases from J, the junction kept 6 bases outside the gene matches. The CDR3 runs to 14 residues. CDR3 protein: CSVGLAGSIDTQYF. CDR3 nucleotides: TGCAGCGTCGGACTAGCGGGAAGTATAGATACGCAGTATTTT.